One TCR beta chain is described in this entry. In the source study's methods: By means of reference gene primer amplification, nucleated cell counts were estimated. Method: immunoSEQ multiplex PCR; TCRdb's copy keeps in-frame clones and lacks some. V and J calls plus clone size are reproduced from that table; the DNA served to infer D and trimming. Here the sample spans around 140,000 clones, 85% to 90% being singletons. The data are from a study of blood T cell repertoires in COVID-19. About the study: Samples of COVID-19 (acute and convalescent) were obtained from the United States, Italy and Spain. From T cells, B-cell-depleted T cells, or PBMCs came the material, which was cDNA or gDNA.

Germline CDR1 reads SGHAT; CDR2 reads FQNNGV. The CDR3 consists of 17 residues. Trimming cost V 1 base and J 4 bases; bases outside gene matches: 10. The source material was peripheral blood. The V and J genes are TRBV11-2 and TRBJ1-3; 7 positions match TRBD1. This TCR was recovered from a woman aged 55-69 years with acute or convalescent COVID-19. The CDR3 here is CASSLVGQAKSGNTIYF. The DNA of the CDR3 is TGTGCCAGCAGCTTAGTTGGACAGGCCAAGTCCGGAAACACCATATATTTT.